The sequence of this TCR beta chain was determined in a study of regulatory T cells in long-lasting Graves disease. General study points: There were preferences for TRBV28, TRBJ1-2 and TRBJ2-5 in persistent disease.

This clonotype was seen ten or more times. Antigen unknown. Indicated time point: persistent/refractory GD, antithyroid drugs over 5 years with positive TRAb. With RNA extracted from PBMCs as input, the TCR library was made. Per the germline V gene, CDR1 is DFQATT and CDR2 is SNEGSKA (reference sequence). CDR3 length: 16 residues. With 1 base clipped from V and 6 bases from J, the junction kept 10 bases outside the gene matches. Sequencing libraries for TCR beta were prepared with iRepertoire HTBI primers and Arm-PCR of CDR3 regions. TCRdb itself ran the multiplex PCR reads through MiXCR, one entry per CDR3 protein. This sample has approximately 470,000 distinct CDR3 sequences, with under 25% found just once.

Sequenced here: peripheral blood mononuclear cells (PBMCs), sampled when the disease was refractory, from a patient treated with antithyroid drugs. The clonotype originates from a female donor with Graves disease. The V call is TRBV20-1, the J call TRBJ2-7; TRBD1 matches at 12 bases. CDR3 protein: CSARAGRGQGAVEQYF. The CDR3 nucleotides are TGCAGTGCTAGAGCAGGGAGGGGACAGGGGGCGGTCGAGCAGTACTTC.